These T cell receptor beta chains were read from a single sample in a study of glioma-infiltrating T cells. TCRdb called the multiplex PCR reads again in MiXCR, with one record for every CDR3 protein. Here the sample spans a few hundred thousand distinct CDR3 sequences, about two fifths being singletons. Sequenced: glioma tissue, nonneoplastic brain tissue, or PBMCs (not recorded which). Receptor source: a human donor with low-grade glioma or glioblastoma, undergoing nonglioma brain surgery, or in good health (not recorded which). Each CDR3 is given with its conserved first and last residue. The D gene is left open where the match is weak. Clone size is shown for a subset of rows, as once, few, many or a class of expanded clone.

abundance,v_gene,d_gene,j_gene,CDR3nt,CDR3aa
many,TRBV27,-,TRBJ2-1,TGTGCCAGCAGTTTCGGGGGAAATGAGCAGTTCTTC,CASSFGGNEQFF
few,TRBV7-9,-,TRBJ2-5,TGTGCCAGCACCATACTCCGTGGTAGCCTAGAGACCCAGTACTTC,CASTILRGSLETQYF
many,TRBV27,-,TRBJ2-3,TGTGCCAGCAGTTTGCAGGACGGCACAGATACGCAGTATTTT,CASSLQDGTDTQYF
few,TRBV6-1,-,TRBJ1-5,TGTGCCACTGGTCCCCGGACGGCCGCTCCTCCCAATCAGCCCCAGCATTTT,CATGPRTAAPPNQPQHF
many,TRBV27,-,TRBJ1-1,TGTGCCAGCAGTTCCCATACACTGAACACTGAAGCTTTCTTT,CASSSHTLNTEAFF
-,TRBV29-1,-,TRBJ2-3,TGCAGCGTAAGAGACACCACAGATACGCAGTATTTT,CSVRDTTDTQYF
few,TRBV7-2,-,TRBJ1-2,TGTGCCAGCAGCTTTGTGGGGGCGGACTATGGCTACACCTTC,CASSFVGADYGYTF
many,TRBV6-4,-,TRBJ2-1,TGTGCCAGCAGTGACGGAGAGTACAATGAGCAGTTCTTC,CASSDGEYNEQFF
few,TRBV10-3,TRBD1,TRBJ2-1,TGTGCCATCAGTGAGCCCCGGGACAGGGGAGCCTACAATGAGCAGTTCTTC,CAISEPRDRGAYNEQFF
few,TRBV15,TRBD1,TRBJ2-7,TGTGCCACCAGCAGAGAAACGGGACAGAGTATTTCCTACGAGCAGTACTTC,CATSRETGQSISYEQYF
-,TRBV20-1,-,TRBJ1-6,TGCAGTGCTAGAGATCATATGGCAGACCTTTATAATTCACCCCTCCACTTT,CSARDHMADLYNSPLHF
-,TRBV20-1,-,TRBJ2-2,TGCAGTGCTAGAGATCGGGGGACAGCAACCTTGGTCGGGGAGCTGTTTTTT,CSARDRGTATLVGELFF